Listed here are 9 T cell receptor beta chains from one sample, sequenced in a study of monozygotic twins with inflammatory bowel disease. Each CDR3 protein gets one entry in TCRdb, which reprocessed the 5' RACE reads and gives no DNA. The sample holds about 210,000 distinct CDR3 sequences. Sequenced: blood. These receptors were taken from a human donor with ulcerative colitis or Crohn's disease, or a healthy co-twin of an affected twin (not recorded which).

The CDR3 spells CASSYSYLVIGENEQFF. The chain links TRBV6-2 or TRBV6-3 to TRBJ2-1; TCRdb names TRBD2, which stays unverified in the absence of DNA. The CDR3 has 17 amino acids. Germline-derived CDR1 and CDR2 are MNHEY and SVGEGT.

The chain carries TRBV6-6 and TRBJ1-4; absent DNA, TCRdb's TRBD1 call cannot be checked. The CDR3 consists of 14 residues. Germline CDR1 MNHNY, CDR2 SVGAGI (reference sequence). CDR3 sequence: CASTWGTSNEKLFF.

The J gene is TRBJ1-2, the V gene TRBV24-1; as DNA is missing, the TRBD1 call by TCRdb cannot be tested. The germline V gene encodes CDR1 KGHDR and CDR2 SFDVKD. This CDR3 has 14 residues. This chain's CDR3 is CATSDSRRNYGYTF.

The chain employs TRBV12-3 or TRBV12-4 and TRBJ1-4. The length of the CDR3 is 16 residues. The CDR3 protein is CASRPTLGAGDEKLFF.

The chain has TRBV9 and TRBJ2-2. CDR3 size: 14 residues. The germline V gene has CDR1 SGDLS and CDR2 YYNGEE. The CDR3 protein is CASSVWRNTGELFF.

The chain is built from TRBV11-2 and TRBJ1-2; TCRdb selects TRBD1, and the lack of DNA leaves this call unchecked. The CDR3 loop spans 14 amino acids. Germline V lookup: CDR1 SGHAT, CDR2 FQNNGV. This CDR3 reads CASTRMGQLGGYTF.

The chain combines TRBV5-1 with TRBJ1-1; TCRdb's D call, TRBD1, is unchecked because there is no DNA. Germline V CDR1 and CDR2: SGHRS, YFSETQ. This CDR3 contains 14 residues. CDR3: CASSSDRGNTEAFF.

This chain connects TRBV12-3 or TRBV12-4 to TRBJ2-3; TCRdb gives TRBD2 as the D gene, but with no DNA this cannot be confirmed. This CDR3 is built from 14 residues. CDR3 loop: CASSTPGLMDTQYF.

The J gene is TRBJ2-1, the V gene TRBV20-1; TCRdb's D gene call, TRBD1, goes unchecked for lack of DNA. From germline, CDR1 is DFQATT and CDR2 SNEGSKA (reference sequence). The CDR3 is 16 residues long. The CDR3 protein is CSARNPGQGANNEQFF.